Described below is a single TCR beta chain sequence and its context. Its antigen has not been determined. Per-nucleotide qualities are absent, and no much larger clonotype sits a single base away. This entry is derived from a study of cytomegalovirus exposure and HLA in healthy donors (dated by TCRdb to between 2016 and 2019). The study in broad terms: An earlier analysis of roughly 610 of the donors reported over 250 Gb of sequence data and 90 million to 120 million unique TCR beta sequences obtained from 180 million or so T cells. Five DR-DQ haplotypes were handled as single units for association and clustering because linkage in the cohort was strong. To study patterns of TCR occurrence, a later analysis re-analyzed previously published TCR beta repertoires from 500 to 850 donors and added high-resolution HLA genotyping. Both class I and class II loci were covered by HLA typing, at four-digit resolution. The number of typed donors differed by locus: about 620-630 for A, B, C, DRB1 and DQB1; some 540 for DQA1; roughly 600 for DPA1; and roughly 450 for DPB1. An early release covering roughly 600 HLA-typed donors comprised approximately 300 gigabases of sequencing data and some 79 million unique TCR sequences. The T cell repertoires of 666 subjects were profiled by immunosequencing and related to cytomegalovirus serostatus. Donor age, sex, ethnicity and CMV serostatus were compiled alongside the repertoire data. The study aimed to test whether signatures of past pathogen exposure could be identified by cataloging public T cell receptors. Among 350 to 400 genotyped donors of the cohort, an average of roughly 240,000 unique TCR beta nucleotide sequences were sequenced per donor, roughly 20% of them non-productive. In addition to the first cohort of roughly 670 subjects, a separate validation cohort of 120 different subjects was used. An earlier analysis of a few hundred of the donors applied high-throughput TCR beta sequencing to assess whether each TCR beta V gene segment acted as functional or pseudogenic. The genetic ancestry cluster associated with self-reported Caucasian donors included 65% to 90% of the approximately 430 genotyped donors. The study combined high-throughput TCR immunosequencing, statistical association of individual TCRs with disease status, and machine learning to predict cytomegalovirus infection status. All discovery cohort repertoires had been generated using a single sequencing platform. Genome-wide SNP genotypes for about three fifths of the 666 donors were used in a later genetic analysis, which treated that subset as a discovery cohort. Rather than drawing on any new phenotypic data, the later analysis identified candidate immune exposures from TCR beta sequences and the way those sequences occurred across donors.

Via the germline V gene, CDR1 is SGHTA and CDR2 FQGNSA. From its cysteine to its phenylalanine, the CDR3 spans 14 amino acids. The sequence is cut down to CDR3 DNA, 42 bases in frame from base 1. From V the trimming removes 8 bases and from J it removes 8 bases, while the gene matches leave 12 bases of the junction unaccounted for. The library was obtained by the immunoSEQ multiplex PCR assay. A mixture of 60 forward primers for TCR Vbeta segments and 13 reverse primers for TCR Jbeta segments was used in the multiplex PCR. Amplification of the CDR3 region of rearranged TCR beta genes was performed with a multiplex PCR assay on genomic DNA. The amplified TCR beta libraries were sequenced on the Illumina HiSeq System as 87-base-pair reads. The paper's data handling went like this. A later analysis counted 65 million to 90 million unique TCR beta chains across the 500 to 850 repertoires, and around 12 million of these chains were shared by at least two donors. Raw reads were error-corrected and collapsed into unique sequences with a nearest-neighbor algorithm that merged closely related sequences to remove PCR and sequencing errors. To assign V, D and J gene segments, CDR3 sequences were aligned to IMGT reference sequences. For a sequence to be retained, a match of at least six nucleotides to both a V gene segment and a J gene segment was required. Rearrangements were called productive when the CDR3 lacked stop codons and stayed in frame with V and J; all others were non-productive. Following IMGT convention, CDR3 was defined as the stretch from the second conserved V-encoded cysteine up to the conserved J-encoded phenylalanine. Sequences without an unambiguous match to a single V gene segment were excluded from the earlier analysis of several hundred of the donors. An earlier analysis of several hundred of the donors called V segments functional above 56.7% productive rearrangements and segregating when the between-donor standard deviation exceeded 5%. A statistical classification framework was built for diagnosing cytomegalovirus status from the catalog of TCR beta chain sequences. A later analysis assigned V and J genes by comparing TCR nucleotide sequences with IMGT/GENE-DB human TR gene sequences. In a later analysis, CDR3 sequences and most-parsimonious VDJ recombination scenarios were assigned using the TCRdist pipeline. In a later analysis, each TCR beta chain was defined by its CDR3 amino acid sequence together with its V-gene family, and reads without a unique V-gene family were excluded. As a way to deal with suspected cross-contamination and a sequencing artifact, a later analysis dropped 500 to 700 nucleotide sequences that were highly shared and had low generation probability. In a later analysis, a clonal expansion index for each public chain was calculated from normalized within-repertoire ranks of inferred template counts. In a later analysis, generation probabilities were computed with a VDJ recombination model fitted to out-of-frame rearrangements, and the resulting probabilities were checked against IGoR. In a later analysis, TCR-TCR, TCR-HLA and TCR-CMV co-occurrence was scored with hypergeometric tests, and a repertoire-size bias correction was applied to TCR pairs. False discovery rates were estimated in a later analysis by permuting HLA or CMV assignments 20 times. In a later analysis, co-occurring TCRs were grouped using DBSCAN, and TCRdist sequence similarity was added for clustering within HLA-allele-positive subsets. For co-occurrence clustering, repertoires with fewer than 30,000 or more than 120,000 public chains were excluded, along with roughly 5 repertoires with anomalous nucleotide sharing. Imported from immuneACCESS, the table was reduced by TCRdb to in-frame sequences with V and J called. These copies leave out some clones; in studies compared against another copy, an unresolved V gene accounts for under half, and the cause of the remainder is not known. That table furnishes V, J and clone size, whereas the DNA furnished D and trimming. Within this sample are roughly 190,000 clones, with 81% of them counted one time only. About 1.8% of the sample belongs to the ten largest clones.

The cohort was made up of approximately 670 healthy bone marrow donors. All cohort members were sampled while nominally healthy, although unrecorded immune exposures were likely present. The donor tested CMV seronegative and was one of the 352 seronegative cohort members. A peripheral blood sample was provided by each donor, and peripheral blood mononuclear cells were used for TCR beta sequencing. The Qiagen DNeasy Blood Extraction Kit was used to extract genomic DNA from the blood cell samples. Overall study results and their limits: Linkage disequilibrium might explain the correlated functional status among segregating V segments, but an unknown experimental factor could not be ruled out. In a later analysis, TCR association rates were found to vary across HLA loci, with the most associated TCRs seen for DRB1 alleles and the fewest for HLA-C alleles. A later analysis reported that several top co-occurrence clusters appeared linked to parvovirus B19, influenza, CMV and Epstein-Barr virus. The study listed around 160 TCR beta chains as associated with cytomegalovirus. It was suggested by the authors that the approach could potentially be generalized to other disease states and immunological phenotypes. Because HLA typing was missing for some donors at each locus, association tests included only the typed subset. In an earlier analysis of some 550 of the donors, most TCR beta V segments were observed in productive rearrangements about 90% or about 30% of the time, broadly matching IMGT annotations. In a later genetic analysis, fewer N-insertions in productive TCRs were reported among donors in an Asian-associated ancestry cluster than the roughly 700-donor mean. Because counts were too low, 15 or so rarely observed V segments, including chromosome 9 orphons, were excluded from the earlier analysis of around 590 of the donors. In a later analysis, HLA-associated TCR beta chains showed more clonal expansion and lower generation probabilities than non-associated chains that were equally common. In a later analysis, most CMV-associated TCR beta chains were found to appear HLA-restricted, with HLA associations seemingly driven largely by CMV exposure. The classifier was reported to diagnose cytomegalovirus status with high specificity and sensitivity in both the original cohort and the validation cohort. Sequencing depth was assumed to be roughly uniform across donors in the presence/absence analyses, though that assumption may not hold. A group of highly shared sequence variants was considered likely to be a technical artifact of the sequencing pipeline. Most TCR sequences were observed very rarely across donors, whereas some public TCRs were present in many individuals. Three of the identified cytomegalovirus-associated TCR beta chains were confirmed in vitro to be specific for cytomegalovirus antigens. An association between a missense DCLRE1C variant and V-gene and J-gene trimming of TCR beta chains was found in a later genetic analysis and replicated in an independent cohort. For the cohort, immune exposure information was limited to CMV serostatus. The cohort was sequenced for TCR beta chains only, and without alpha or paired-chain data the features that could be detected were limited. When HLA alleles, especially DR and DQ, strongly co-occurred, TCR associations were difficult to assign to individual alleles. A further reported finding was that TCR beta sequences accurately predicted the HLA-A and HLA-B alleles for most subjects in the first cohort. The 87-base-pair reads could not distinguish some IMGT-functional V segments, including TRBV6-2 and TRBV6-3, so those segments were excluded. Specific HLA alleles were associated with 18,000 or so TCR beta sequences at a false discovery rate of 0.05 in a later analysis.

This TCR was recovered from a man younger than 35 in good health and CMV-seronegative. This receptor chain uses TRBV7-2 and TRBJ2-1, and TRBD2 matches 7 of the central bases. What was sequenced was PBMCs. CDR3 sequence: CASSPGLLIDEQFF. The DNA reads as follows: TGTGCCAGCTCTCCGGGACTACTTATAGATGAGCAGTTCTTC.